A selection of T cell receptor beta chains follows, all from one sample in a study of blood T cell repertoires in COVID-19. The assay was immunoSEQ multiplex PCR, and TCRdb's table has in-frame clones only and misses some. This sample has 90,000 to 120,000 clones, with roughly nine tenths found just once. The specimen was peripheral blood. Receptors originate from a man aged 40-55 years with active or convalescent COVID-19. Both conserved end residues are part of each CDR3. The D gene is left open where the match is weak. Clone size is given for some rows only: seen once, a few or many times, or a class if the clone is expanded.

NA	TRBV28	TRBJ2-7	once	TGTGCCAGCATAAGTAGCGGCTACGAGCAGTACTTC	CASISSGYEQYF
NA	TRBV7-8	TRBJ2-3	NA	TGTGCCAGCAGCTTTACAGCGGGTAACACAGATACGCAGTATTTT	CASSFTAGNTDTQYF
NA	TRBV2	TRBJ2-1	NA	TGTGCCAGCATAGGGACAAATACCTACAATGAGCAGTTCTTC	CASIGTNTYNEQFF
NA	TRBV19	TRBJ1-5	NA	TGTGCCAGTAGCGACAGGTCATATAGCAATCAGCCCCAGCATTTT	CASSDRSYSNQPQHF
TRBD2	TRBV4-3	TRBJ2-3	NA	TGCGCCAGCAGCCCGGGACTAGCTCACCTCGCTTTT	CASSPGLAHLAF
NA	TRBV5-8	TRBJ2-1	NA	TGTGCCAGCAGCTGGCCACGATCTAGGACACTAAGGATTGAGCAGTTCTTC	CASSWPRSRTLRIEQFF
TRBD2	TRBV28	TRBJ2-1	NA	TGTGCCAGCAGTTTTCCCGGACTAGCGGCCGGCGAGCAGTTCTTC	CASSFPGLAAGEQFF
TRBD2	TRBV6-1	TRBJ2-3	NA	TGTGCCAGCAGTGTACTCTTGACTAGCGGGAGCACAGATACGCAGTATTTT	CASSVLLTSGSTDTQYF
TRBD2	TRBV24-1	TRBJ2-1	NA	TGTGCCACCAGTGATCCATCGCCTAGCGGGAGGGCCTCTGATGAGCAGTTCTTC	CATSDPSPSGRASDEQFF
TRBD1	TRBV6-5	TRBJ1-1	NA	TGTGCCAGCAGCTCACAGGGGTGGAGCACTGAAGCTTTCTTT	CASSSQGWSTEAFF
TRBD1	TRBV10-3	TRBJ2-3	NA	TGTGCCATCAGTGGGGGACAGGCGATGACAGATACGCAGTATTTT	CAISGGQAMTDTQYF
NA	TRBV18	TRBJ1-1	NA	TGTGCCAGCTCACCAGGGGAGGACACTGAAGCTTTCTTT	CASSPGEDTEAFF
TRBD2	TRBV6-5	TRBJ2-7	NA	TGTGCCAGCATCCCCTTAGCGGGCTCCTACGAGCAGTACTTC	CASIPLAGSYEQYF
NA	TRBV21-1	TRBJ1-5	NA	TGTGCCAGCAGCAAAGGTATGACGGACAGGGGAGAGCTAAATCAGCCCCAGCATTTT	CASSKGMTDRGELNQPQHF
NA	TRBV24-1	TRBJ2-7	NA	TGTGCCACCAGTGATTTTAGCGAGCAGTACTTC	CATSDFSEQYF
NA	TRBV5-1	TRBJ1-1	NA	TGCGCCAGCAGCTTGGAGTCCAGGGGTATGGGTGAAGCTTTCTTT	CASSLESRGMGEAFF